This TCR beta chain was identified during a study of cytomegalovirus exposure and HLA in healthy donors. The study sampled nominally healthy donors, though unrecorded immune exposures were likely. This clone is medium-sized (0.01 to 0.1%). What it binds is unknown. General observations from the study: There were reportedly fewer N-insertions in an Asian-associated ancestry cluster than the roughly 680-donor mean, in a later analysis. HLA allele associations emerged for roughly 17,000 TCR beta sequences in a later analysis, at 0.05 false discovery rate. In an earlier analysis, most TCR beta V segments were productive about 87% or about 30% of the time.

The V and J ends lost 7 bases and 7 bases, in that order; junction bases with no gene match: 9. There are 14 residues in the CDR3. Per germline, CDR1 SGHDT and CDR2 YYEEEE. Both 60 Vbeta primers and 13 Jbeta primers went into the PCR. Profiling relied on immunoSEQ multiplex PCR, and the TCRdb table lists in-frame clones only, not all of them. The sample holds around 190,000 clones, 60% to 85% seen once. The origin of this receptor is a woman aged 18-29 years in good health and CMV-seronegative. The chain employs TRBV5-6 and TRBJ2-1; 9 nucleotides agree with TRBD1. Material for sequencing was PBMCs. The DNA of the CDR3 is TGTGCCAGCTCGGGGACAGGGTCAACGAATGAGCAGTTCTTC. This translates into CASSGTGSTNEQFF.